One and the same sample provided the 25 T cell receptor beta chains below, sequenced in a study of shared clonotypes between healthy human individuals. Naive-designated CD8 cells lacked CD45RO, were positively enriched for CCR7, and omitted terminally differentiated effector memory CD45RA+ cells. Method: immunoSEQ multiplex PCR; TCRdb's copy keeps in-frame clones and lacks some. This sample has millions of clones, with roughly 91% found just once. The sample was naive CD8+ T cells from PBMCs. These receptors were obtained from a man younger than 30 in good health. Some clones in this sample may be carry-over from other donors' samples.

The rearrangement links TRBV19 to TRBJ2-7; D gene unclear. Germline CDR1 is LNHDA and CDR2 is SQIVND (reference sequence). This CDR3 has 13 amino acids. Trimming left V 5 bases short and J 2 bases short, with 10 bases between. The CDR3, as DNA: TGTGCCAGTAGTGCGGCGGCTACCTACGAGCAGTACTTC. As protein: CASSAAATYEQYF.

With respect to this clone: The sample has other DNA sequences that encode this CDR3 too. The chain carries TRBV9 and TRBJ2-7, with TRBD1 as a possible D gene (5 bases). Germline V CDR1 and CDR2: SGDLS, YYNGEE. The CDR3 is 12 residues long. V was trimmed by 0 bases and J by 5 bases, leaving 6 bases between them. Here the CDR3 DNA reads TGTGCCAGCAGCGTAGGGGGCGACGAGCAGTACTTC. It yields the protein CASSVGGDEQYF.

The rearrangement links TRBV6-6 to TRBJ1-3; unclear D gene. The CDR3 is 15 residues long. Between the trimmed V and J ends, which lost 2 bases and 1 base, there was a span of 9 bases. CDR1 is MNHNY and CDR2 is SVGAGI in the germline V gene (reference sequence). Here the CDR3 DNA reads TGTGCCAGCAGTTACCGAACGGAGTCTGGAAACACCATATATTTT. Residues: CASSYRTESGNTIYF.

The chain is built from TRBV9 and TRBJ2-7; 8 bases line up with TRBD2. J was trimmed by 5 bases and V by 4 bases; bases with no gene match: 14. Germline CDR1 reads SGDLS; CDR2 reads YYNGEE. The CDR3 sequence is 16 residues long. The CDR3 DNA is TGTGCCAGCAGCCCCGGTGTGAGCGGGAGAAAGGACGAGCAGTACTTC. Translated: CASSPGVSGRKDEQYF.

The chain has TRBV10-3 and TRBJ2-1, with D unclear. The CDR3 has 12 residues. V lost 0 bases and J 7 bases, leaving 4 bases between the germline ends. The germline gives CDR1 ENHRY, CDR2 SYGVKD. The CDR3 reads CAISESWNEQFF. CDR3 DNA: TGTGCCATCAGTGAGTCGTGGAATGAGCAGTTCTTC.

The chain is built from TRBV5-6 and TRBJ2-7; maybe TRBD2 (6 bases). Between the trimmed V and J ends, which lost 5 bases and 0 bases, there was a span of 24 bases. This CDR3 contains 18 residues. Germline-derived CDR1 and CDR2 are SGHDT and YYEEEE. CDR3 coding DNA: TGTGCCAGCAGTCCTGAGGCGGGGCCTCTACTCAGCTCCTACGAGCAGTACTTC. Residues: CASSPEAGPLLSSYEQYF.

This clone is a singleton in its sample. This chain connects TRBV28 to TRBJ2-7; tentative D call: TRBD2 (6 bases). CDR1 MDHEN and CDR2 SYDVKM come from the germline V gene. V was pared by 6 bases and J by 6 bases, with 12 bases between. This CDR3 spans 12 amino acids. CDR3 nucleotides: TGTGCCAGCAGGCCCCGGGAGCCCGAGCAGTACTTC. It translates to CASRPREPEQYF.

This clone was seen a single time. The chain combines TRBV4-1 with TRBJ2-1; 8 nucleotides agree with TRBD1. Looked up from germline, CDR1 is MGHRA and CDR2 is YSYEKL. This CDR3 spans 15 amino acids. V was clipped by 10 bases and J by 6 bases; unmatched bases: 14. CDR3 loop: CATSLGRTGFNEQFF. DNA of the CDR3: TGCGCCACCTCCCTCGGCAGGACAGGGTTCAATGAGCAGTTCTTC.

This clone was seen a single time. The CDR3: CASSPAGTPYEQYF. For the CDR3, the DNA is TGCGCCAGCAGCCCTGCCGGGACCCCCTACGAGCAGTACTTC. This chain joins TRBV5-1 and TRBJ2-7; perhaps D is TRBD1 or TRBD2 (5 bases each). CDR1 is SGHRS, CDR2 YFSETQ, per germline. Trimming left V 4 bases short and J 2 bases short, with 13 bases between. The CDR3 covers 14 residues. The variable domain in full, with the rest retrieved from reference TRBV5-1 and TRBJ2-7, is KAGVTQTPRYLIKTRGQQVTLSCSPISGHRSVSWYQQTPGQGLQFLFEYFSETQRNKGNFPGRFSGRQFSNSRSEMNVSTLELGDSALYLCASSPAGTPYEQYFGPGTRLTVT.

About this clone itself: The same CDR3 is also encoded by other DNA sequences in this sample. J is TRBJ2-7 and V is TRBV30; tentative D call: TRBD2 (5 bases). The germline V and J ends were trimmed by 1 base and 2 bases, with 6 bases remaining between them. Germline V gene data show CDR1 as GTSNPN and CDR2 as SVGIG (reference sequence). CDR3 length: 12 amino acids. Here the CDR3 DNA reads TGTGCCTGGAGTGCCGGGACCTACGAGCAGTACTTC. Translated: CAWSAGTYEQYF.

In DNA, the CDR3 is TGTGCCAGTAGTGCCAGAGGGATTTATGATATCGCAGATACGCAGTATTTT. It specifies CASSARGIYDIADTQYF. The chain employs TRBV19 and TRBJ2-3; D may be TRBD2 (5 bases). CDR1 is LNHDA, CDR2 SQIVND, per germline (reference sequence). The CDR3 is 17 amino acids. V shed 5 bases and J shed 4 bases, with 22 bases lying between them.

The V and J genes are TRBV9 and TRBJ2-3; possible D gene TRBD2, 6 bases. This CDR3 contains 14 residues. CDR1 and CDR2 from the germline V gene are SGDLS and YYNGEE. V was trimmed by 1 base and J by 4 bases, leaving 10 bases between them. This CDR3 is CASSVPTGADTQYF. Written as DNA, the CDR3 is TGTGCCAGCAGCGTACCAACGGGGGCAGATACGCAGTATTTT.

This clone was seen once. The chain has TRBV5-1 and TRBJ2-3; the match to TRBD2 covers 7 bases. The CDR3 is made up of 15 amino acids. Trimming removed 0 bases from V and 2 bases from J; junction bases left unmatched: 3. Germline assignment: CDR1 SGHRS and CDR2 YFSETQ. In nucleotides, the CDR3 is TGCGCCAGCAGCTTGGAACTAGCGATCACAGATACGCAGTATTTT. Its translation is CASSLELAITDTQYF. Supplemented by reference TRBV5-1 and TRBJ2-3, the full variable domain reads KAGVTQTPRYLIKTRGQQVTLSCSPISGHRSVSWYQQTPGQGLQFLFEYFSETQRNKGNFPGRFSGRQFSNSRSEMNVSTLELGDSALYLCASSLELAITDTQYFGPGTRLTVL.

The rearrangement uses TRBV9 and TRBJ1-2; weak D call: TRBD1 (5 bases). V was trimmed by 0 bases and J by 6 bases, leaving 12 bases between them. CDR3 size: 14 residues. CDR1 is SGDLS and CDR2 is YYNGEE in the germline V gene. CDR3 sequence reads: CASSVDGQGNGYTF. CDR3 nucleotides: TGTGCCAGCAGCGTAGACGGTCAGGGCAATGGCTACACCTTC.

On this clone itself: The identical CDR3 is also encoded by other nucleotide sequences in the sample. This chain uses TRBV7-9 with TRBJ1-1; D gene ambiguous. V gave up 1 base and J gave up 1 base, with 7 bases separating them. CDR3 size: 14 residues. CDR1 is SEHNR, CDR2 FQNEAQ, per germline (reference sequence). Here the CDR3 DNA reads TGTGCCAGCAGCTTAGTGGGAGGGAACACTGAAGCTTTCTTT. It specifies CASSLVGGNTEAFF.

The gene calls are TRBV7-3 and TRBJ2-7; 8 bases are a match to TRBD1. CDR3 length: 14 residues. V lost 5 bases and J lost 4; bases outside the gene matches: 7. CDR1 and CDR2 (germline): SGHTA, FQGTGA. The CDR3 spells CASSLGRGLYEQYF. The CDR3 bases are TGTGCCAGCAGCCTCGGCAGGGGGCTATACGAGCAGTACTTC. Variable domain in full (rest from reference TRBV7-3 and TRBJ2-7): GAGVSQTPSNKVTEKGKYVELRCDPISGHTALYWYRQSLGQGPEFLIYFQGTGAADDSGLPNDRFFAVRPEGSVSTLKIQRTERGDSAVYLCASSLGRGLYEQYFGPGTRLTVT.

The chain employs TRBV10-3 and TRBJ2-7; the D call may be TRBD1 or TRBD2 (5 bases each). Trimming removed 10 bases at V and 3 bases at J, with 10 bases between. The CDR3 spans 11 residues. Germline V gene data show CDR1 as ENHRY and CDR2 as SYGVKD. CDR3 in DNA: TGTGCCACCCGGGACCTCTACGAGCAGTACTTC. Translating it yields CATRDLYEQYF.

The rearrangement joins TRBV28 to TRBJ1-5, with 8 positions matching TRBD1. Germline CDR1 MDHEN, CDR2 SYDVKM. There are 14 residues in the CDR3. V was clipped by 5 bases and J by 6 bases; unmatched bases: 6. CDR3 region: CASSGQGAGQPQHF. The CDR3 region has the DNA TGTGCCAGCAGTGGGCAGGGGGCCGGTCAGCCCCAGCATTTT.

The chain carries TRBV6-1 and TRBJ1-1; 7 bases match TRBD1. J was trimmed by 1 base and V by 4 bases; bases with no gene match: 3. Germline loops: CDR1 MNHNS, CDR2 SASEGT. CDR3 length: 14 residues. CDR3 sequence (DNA): TGTGCCAGCAGTGTGAACAGGGGGAACACTGAAGCTTTCTTT. This codes for CASSVNRGNTEAFF.

V is TRBV5-5 and J is TRBJ2-3; D ambiguous. The germline V gene has CDR1 SGHKS and CDR2 YYEKEE (reference sequence). Trimming removed 6 bases at V and 3 bases at J, with 17 bases between. This CDR3 is built from 15 residues. The CDR3 bases are TGTGCCAGCATCCTTACTTGGACGGTGACAGATACGCAGTATTTT. It is translated as CASILTWTVTDTQYF.

The V and J genes are TRBV29-1 and TRBJ2-1; TRBD2 aligns across 8 bases. Looked up from germline, CDR1 is SQVTM and CDR2 is ANQGSEA. V shed 2 bases, J shed 7 bases, and the junction held 7 bases outside the gene matches. This CDR3 has 14 residues. The CDR3 DNA is TGCAGCGTTGAATTCGGGAGGGCCAGGAATGAGCAGTTCTTC. Translation: CSVEFGRARNEQFF.

This sequence joins TRBV4-1 and TRBJ2-7; possible D gene TRBD2, 5 bases. The CDR3 length is 17 residues. The ends were cut back, 1 base at V and 5 bases at J, with 21 bases in the middle. The V gene's germline CDR1 is MGHRA and CDR2 YSYEKL. This CDR3 reads CASSQALKGDLRNEQYF. The CDR3 bases are TGCGCCAGCAGCCAAGCACTGAAGGGAGACTTAAGGAACGAGCAGTACTTC.

The chain employs TRBV11-2 and TRBJ2-3; 9 nucleotides align to TRBD2. Germline V lookup: CDR1 SGHAT, CDR2 FQNNGV. This CDR3 is built from 19 residues. V lost 1 base, J lost 6 bases, and 17 bases stayed unmatched. The CDR3 DNA is TGTGCCAGCAGCTTAGTAGTCAGGGATGGTAGCGGGAGATGGGATACGCAGTATTTT. Protein product: CASSLVVRDGSGRWDTQYF.

This chain connects TRBV27 to TRBJ1-1; 8 positions agree with TRBD1. Germline V lookup: CDR1 MNHEY, CDR2 SMNVEV (reference sequence). The CDR3 consists of 18 residues. J gave up 1 base and V 3 bases, and 13 bases lay outside the gene matches. The CDR3 is CASSLLGPQGAKNTEAFF. DNA of the CDR3: TGTGCCAGCAGTTTGTTGGGACCCCAGGGGGCCAAGAACACTGAAGCTTTCTTT.

This chain links TRBV11-3 with TRBJ2-7; D call uncertain. The CDR3 covers 13 residues. The V gene's germline CDR1 is SGHNT and CDR2 YENEEA. The V gene lost 2 bases and the J gene lost 1 base, with 6 bases spanning the gap. This chain's CDR3 is CASSLTDSYEQYF. The CDR3 nucleotides read TGTGCCAGCAGCTTAACAGATTCCTACGAGCAGTACTTC.